Below are 2 T cell receptor beta chains sequenced from a single sample in a study of vaccination and CD4 T cells after COVID-19. Specified treatment: approximately 11-day PBMC culture with coronavirus spike peptide pools or control peptides (ViraFEST assay). The Oncomine TCR Beta short-read assay was applied to DNA of cultured CD4+ T cells. TCRdb reanalysed the PCR reads using MiXCR and keeps one entry per CDR3 protein. Here the sample spans around 19,000 distinct CDR3 sequences, about 44% being singletons. The antigens these receptors bind are not known. The sample consisted of CD4+ T cells from blood, cultured in vitro. The receptors originated from a human donor who had recovered from COVID-19.

The V and J genes are TRBV10-3 and TRBJ2-2, with D perhaps given as TRBD1 or TRBD2 (5 bases each). Germline V lookup: CDR1 ENHRY, CDR2 SYGVKD. The germline V and J ends were trimmed by 7 bases and 4 bases, with 10 bases remaining between them. The CDR3 runs 13 residues. The CDR3 nucleotides read TGTGCCATCAAACAGGCGGGCACCGGGGAGCTGTTTTTT. This translates into CAIKQAGTGELFF.

The chain joins TRBV12-3 or TRBV12-4 to TRBJ1-1; no reliable D call. Trimming shortened V by 5 bases and J by 4 bases, and 8 bases separated the two germline ends. The CDR3 runs to 12 residues. Here the CDR3 reads CASSLRITEAFF. The CDR3, as DNA: TGTGCCAGCAGTCTTAGAATCACTGAAGCTTTCTTT.